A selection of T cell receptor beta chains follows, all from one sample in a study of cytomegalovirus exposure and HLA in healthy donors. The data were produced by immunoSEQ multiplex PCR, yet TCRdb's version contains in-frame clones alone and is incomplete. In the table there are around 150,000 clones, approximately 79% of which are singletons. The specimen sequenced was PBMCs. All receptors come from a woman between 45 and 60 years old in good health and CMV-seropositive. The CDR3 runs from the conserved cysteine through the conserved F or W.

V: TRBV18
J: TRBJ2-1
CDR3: CASSPEVGSYNEQFF

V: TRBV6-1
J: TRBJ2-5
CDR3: CASSELAGGQETQYF

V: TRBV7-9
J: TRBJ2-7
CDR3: CASSQNAGRDGDF

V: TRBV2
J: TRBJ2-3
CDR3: CASSDPSGASPDTQYF

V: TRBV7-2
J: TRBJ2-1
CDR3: CASSFTGEVNEQFF

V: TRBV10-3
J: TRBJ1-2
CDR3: CAIRWTGGDYGYTF

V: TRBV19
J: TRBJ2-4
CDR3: CASSILVENIQYF

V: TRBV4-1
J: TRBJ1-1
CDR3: CASSQDTLGQGVTEAFF

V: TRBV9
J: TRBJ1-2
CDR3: CASSTRQGSYGYTF

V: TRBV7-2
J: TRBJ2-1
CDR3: CASSSGVRNEQFF

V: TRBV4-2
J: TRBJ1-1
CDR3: CASSQAKTVNTEAFF

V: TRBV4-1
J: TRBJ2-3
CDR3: CASSQGAGADTQYF

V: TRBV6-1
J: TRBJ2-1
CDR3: CASSRSGGSIGEQFF

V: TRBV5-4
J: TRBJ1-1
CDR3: CASSHGGTEAFF

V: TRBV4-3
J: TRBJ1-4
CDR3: CASSQRLNNEKLFF

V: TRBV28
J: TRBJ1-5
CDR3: CASSFRQKSNQPQHF

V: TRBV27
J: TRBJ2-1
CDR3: CASSLRPAAALGNEQFF

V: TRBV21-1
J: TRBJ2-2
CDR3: CASSRSWRVAIRTGELFF

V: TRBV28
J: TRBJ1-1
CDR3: CASTYREWTEAFF

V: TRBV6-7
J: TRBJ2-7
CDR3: CASSYWGEAGHYEQYF

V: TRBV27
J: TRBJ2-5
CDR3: CASSLYGQLAVETQYF

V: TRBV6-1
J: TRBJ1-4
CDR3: CASSGRLLRDRVIANEKLFF

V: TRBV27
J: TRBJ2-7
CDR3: CASSSGHRYEQYF

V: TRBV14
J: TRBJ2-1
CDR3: CASSHVPGQGRAVYNEQFF